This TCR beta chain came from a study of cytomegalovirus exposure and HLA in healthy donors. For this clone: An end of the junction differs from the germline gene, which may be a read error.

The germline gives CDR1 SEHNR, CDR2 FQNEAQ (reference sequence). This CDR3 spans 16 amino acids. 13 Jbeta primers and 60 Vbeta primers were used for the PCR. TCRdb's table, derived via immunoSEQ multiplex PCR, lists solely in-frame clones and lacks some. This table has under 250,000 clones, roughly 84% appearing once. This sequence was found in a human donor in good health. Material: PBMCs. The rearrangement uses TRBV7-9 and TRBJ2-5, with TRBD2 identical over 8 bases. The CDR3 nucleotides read TGTTCCAGCAGCTCCCCACCGGGAGGGCGAGGAGAGACCCAGTACTTC. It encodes CSSSSPPGGRGETQYF. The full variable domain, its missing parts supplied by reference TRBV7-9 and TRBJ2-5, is DTGVSQNPRHKITKRGQNVTFRCDPISEHNRLYWYRQTLGQGPEFLTYFQNEAQLEKSRLLSDRFSAERPKGSFSTLEIQRTEQGDSAMYLCSSSSPPGGRGETQYFGPGTRLLVL.